This entry lists 23 T cell receptor beta chains sequenced from one sample in a study of T cell responses to AZD1222 COVID-19 vaccine. Using immunoSEQ multiplex PCR, the repertoire was profiled, and TCRdb retains in-frame clones only, with some absent. The data hold 130,000 to 150,000 clones, with roughly nine tenths observed a single time. The sample here was peripheral blood, taken on day 0 of AZD1222 vaccination. These receptor sequences come from an adult in good health.

This rearrangement joins TRBV18 to TRBJ2-3, with unresolved D. Germline CDR1 KGHSH, CDR2 LQKENI. CDR3 length: 18 residues. Trimming removed 0 bases at V and 0 bases at J, with 16 bases between. CDR3: CASSPPVGRQTSTDTQYF. For the CDR3, the DNA is TGTGCCAGCTCACCACCCGTCGGGCGCCAAACTAGCACAGATACGCAGTATTTT.

The V gene is TRBV30, the J gene TRBJ1-4; no clear D. Germline CDR1 and CDR2: GTSNPN and SVGIG (reference sequence). Trimming cost V 2 bases and J 5 bases, with 3 bases left between them. The CDR3 is made up of 11 amino acids. The chain's CDR3 is CAWSSNEKLFF. The CDR3 DNA sequence: TGTGCCTGGAGTTCCAATGAAAAACTGTTTTTT.

The chain combines TRBV14 with TRBJ1-6; no definite D call. Per germline, CDR1 SGHDN and CDR2 FVKESK. Between the trimmed V and J ends, which lost 1 base and 0 bases, there was a span of 10 bases. CDR3 size: 17 residues. This CDR3 reads CASSQVSGSSYNSPLHF. The CDR3 DNA is TGTGCCAGCAGCCAAGTTTCGGGCAGCTCCTATAATTCACCCCTCCACTTT.

J is TRBJ1-4 and V is TRBV29-1; 8 bases are shared with TRBD1. The germline CDR1 and CDR2 sequences are SQVTM and ANQGSEA. The CDR3 is 13 amino acids. The V gene end was trimmed by 6 bases and the J gene end by 7 bases; junction bases not matched to a gene: 7. CDR3 coding DNA: TGCAGCGTCTCCGGACAGGGCGTTGAAAAACTGTTTTTT. Residues: CSVSGQGVEKLFF. Filled out from reference TRBV29-1 and TRBJ1-4, the complete variable domain reads SAVISQKPSRDICQRGTSLTIQCQVDSQVTMMFWYRQQPGQSLTLIATANQGSEATYESGFVIDKFPISRPNLTFSTLTVSNMSPEDSSIYLCSVSGQGVEKLFFGSGTQLSVL.

The CDR3 reads CASSSGTGIHEQYF. In nucleotides, the CDR3 is TGCGCCAGCAGCTCCGGGACAGGGATACACGAGCAGTACTTC. V is TRBV5-1 and J is TRBJ2-7, with 9 bases lining up with TRBD1. V was pared by 3 bases and J by 5 bases, with 6 bases of the junction left unmatched. CDR1 and CDR2 from the germline V gene are SGHRS and YFSETQ. CDR3 size: 14 residues.

The chain carries TRBV7-9 and TRBJ2-1, with 12 bases that match TRBD2. Germline lookup yields CDR1 SEHNR and CDR2 FQNEAQ (reference sequence). Unmatched junction bases numbered 0, after V lost 1 base and J lost 2 bases. The CDR3 consists of 16 residues. This chain's CDR3 is CASSLGLAGAYNEQFF. DNA of the CDR3: TGTGCCAGCAGCTTAGGACTAGCGGGAGCCTACAATGAGCAGTTCTTC.

The rearrangement joins TRBV2 to TRBJ1-2; D is perhaps TRBD1 (6 bases). Trimming took 6 bases from V and 6 from J, leaving 23 bases between them. Germline V gene lookup returns CDR1 SNHLY and CDR2 FYNNEI. The CDR3 has 16 amino acids. The CDR3 sequence is CASRATVGGGENGYTF. Written as DNA, the CDR3 is TGTGCCAGCAGGGCCACCGTAGGGGGGGGCGAGAATGGCTACACCTTC.

The gene calls are TRBV30 and TRBJ1-6, with D possibly TRBD1 on 5 matching bases. Trimming shortened V by 5 bases and J by 5 bases, and 10 bases separated the two germline ends. Germline V lookup: CDR1 GTSNPN, CDR2 SVGIG (reference sequence). This CDR3 is built from 13 residues. The CDR3 sequence: CAWCRVDNSPLHF. CDR3 nucleotide sequence: TGTGCCTGGTGCAGGGTAGATAATTCACCCCTCCACTTT.

This chain joins TRBV20-1 and TRBJ2-1; 7 positions match TRBD2. The CDR3 is 11 amino acids. After removal of 6 bases from V and 15 bases from J, the junction contained 11 bases not matched to a gene. CDR1 and CDR2 from the germline V gene are DFQATT and SNEGSKA (reference sequence). The CDR3 here is CSAWAGDPAFF. DNA for the CDR3: TGCAGTGCCTGGGCGGGGGACCCAGCGTTCTTC.

This chain links TRBV7-9 with TRBJ1-6; tentative D call: TRBD1 (6 bases). The V end was cut by 5 bases, the J end by 6 bases, with 14 bases between. The CDR3 consists of 15 residues. Germline V gene sequence: CDR1 SEHNR, CDR2 FQNEAQ (reference sequence). As DNA, the CDR3 is TGTGCCAGCAGCGCGAAGGGGGGTCCTAATTCACCCCTCCACTTT. This sequence encodes CASSAKGGPNSPLHF.

This chain joins TRBV6-1 and TRBJ1-1; 7 bases line up with TRBD1. Germline V gene sequence: CDR1 MNHNS, CDR2 SASEGT. V gave up 2 bases and J gave up 6 bases; unmatched junction bases: 15. The CDR3 is 17 amino acids. In nucleotides, the CDR3 is TGTGCCAGCAGTGAACGCCGCGAGGGACACAGGGGCGCTGAAGCTTTCTTT. Its translation: CASSERREGHRGAEAFF.

V usage is TRBV7-2 and J usage is TRBJ1-4; 10 nucleotides line up with TRBD1. CDR1 and CDR2 (germline): SGHTA, FQGNSA. This CDR3 spans 14 amino acids. Trimming took 4 bases from V and 8 from J; bases not matched to a gene: 4. CDR3 in DNA: TGTGCCAGCAGCTGGGGGGGACAGGGGGAAAAACTGTTTTTT. The encoded protein is CASSWGGQGEKLFF. The full variable domain, rest sourced from reference TRBV7-2 and TRBJ1-4, is GAGVSQSPSNKVTEKGKDVELRCDPISGHTALYWYRQSLGQGLEFLIYFQGNSAPDKSGLPSDRFSAERTGGSVSTLTIQRTQQEDSAVYLCASSWGGQGEKLFFGSGTQLSVL.

The gene calls are TRBV6-5 and TRBJ2-7; 10 bases fit TRBD2. Germline V lookup: CDR1 MNHEY, CDR2 SVGAGI. This CDR3 region has 15 residues. V gave up 8 bases and J gave up 0 bases; unmatched junction bases: 7. This chain's CDR3 is CASSLLAGYSYEQYF. CDR3 bases: TGTGCCAGCTCGCTACTAGCGGGGTACTCCTACGAGCAGTACTTC.

V gene TRBV7-9 combines with J gene TRBJ2-2; D gene unclear. The CDR3 contains 13 residues. The ends were cut back, 5 bases at V and 8 bases at J, with 12 bases in the middle. CDR1 and CDR2 (germline): SEHNR, FQNEAQ (reference sequence). The CDR3, as DNA: TGTGCCAGCAGCCAGGATTCTCGGGGGGAGCTGTTTTTT. This encodes CASSQDSRGELFF.

The V and J genes are TRBV18 and TRBJ1-1, with D uncertain. This CDR3 has 15 amino acids. Germline V CDR1 and CDR2: KGHSH, LQKENI. Between the trimmed V and J ends, which lost 6 bases and 1 base, there was a span of 15 bases. The CDR3 reads CASSPSRPQNTEAFF. The CDR3 bases are TGTGCCAGCTCGCCTTCCCGACCCCAGAACACTGAAGCTTTCTTT.

The rearrangement links TRBV30 to TRBJ1-5; 7 bases map to TRBD1. This CDR3 spans 16 amino acids. Germline trimming cut 2 bases from V and 6 bases from J; bases unmatched to any gene: 13. From germline, CDR1 is GTSNPN and CDR2 SVGIG (reference sequence). The CDR3, as DNA: TGTGCCTGGAGTTATTACACCGGGACAGTAGTTCAGCCCCAGCATTTT. Its protein is CAWSYYTGTVVQPQHF.

The chain employs TRBV24-1 and TRBJ2-5, with 7 positions matching TRBD1. The CDR3 is 14 amino acids. V lost 3 bases to trimming and J lost 2 bases; unmatched junction nucleotides: 2. Germline CDR1 and CDR2: KGHDR and SFDVKD. This chain's CDR3 is CATSDVGQQETQYF. The CDR3 DNA reads as TGTGCCACCAGTGATGTGGGACAGCAAGAGACCCAGTACTTC.

In its sample, this clone was seen once. This sequence joins TRBV18 and TRBJ1-1; no clear D gene. The CDR3 contains 14 residues. V lost 3 bases and J lost 2, with 10 bases in between. Germline assignment: CDR1 KGHSH and CDR2 LQKENI. The CDR3, as DNA: TGTGCCAGCTCACCGCGGGAAGGAAACACTGAAGCTTTCTTT. The encoded protein is CASSPREGNTEAFF.

The chain uses TRBV18 and TRBJ1-1; no clear D gene. The CDR3 consists of 16 residues. Germline assignment: CDR1 KGHSH and CDR2 LQKENI. V was trimmed by 0 bases and J by 8 bases, leaving 19 bases between them. As DNA, the CDR3 is TGTGCCAGCTCACCACCGGGTAGTTTATCGGGGAAAGAAGCTTTCTTT. It translates to CASSPPGSLSGKEAFF.

V usage is TRBV6-1 and J usage is TRBJ2-7; weak D call: TRBD2 (5 bases). CDR1 is MNHNS and CDR2 is SASEGT in the germline V gene. V was trimmed by 3 bases and J by 2 bases, leaving 23 bases between them. This CDR3 has 18 amino acids. The CDR3 DNA is TGTGCCAGCAGTGATTTGTCGGCTAGCCCTCTCGTGGCCTACGAGCAGTACTTC. Amino acids: CASSDLSASPLVAYEQYF.

The chain has TRBV7-8 and TRBJ2-1; either TRBD1 or TRBD2 may fit D (5 bases each). This CDR3 comprises 13 residues. Trimming left V 5 bases short and J 15 bases short, with 20 bases between. The germline CDR1 and CDR2 sequences are SGHVS and FQNEAQ. The chain's CDR3 is CASSQGRGSSGFF. The CDR3 DNA is TGTGCCAGCAGCCAGGGACGAGGCTCCTCCGGGTTCTTC.

This rearrangement joins TRBV15 to TRBJ2-7; 8 bases are shared with TRBD1. The CDR3 has 15 residues. Unmatched junction bases numbered 5, after V lost 0 bases and J lost 4 bases. Germline V gene data show CDR1 as LNHNV and CDR2 as YYDKDF (reference sequence). Written as DNA, the CDR3 is TGTGCCACCAGCAGAGATACAGGGGGAAGTTACGAGCAGTACTTC. Translating gives CATSRDTGGSYEQYF. Filled out from reference TRBV15 and TRBJ2-7, the complete variable domain reads DAMVIQNPRYQVTQFGKPVTLSCSQTLNHNVMYWYQQKSSQAPKLLFHYYDKDFNNEADTPDNFQSRRPNTSFCFLDIRSPGLGDTAMYLCATSRDTGGSYEQYFGPGTRLTVT.

The chain carries TRBV10-3 and TRBJ2-1; D gene ambiguous. CDR1 and CDR2 (germline): ENHRY, SYGVKD. The CDR3 consists of 11 residues. The V gene lost 6 bases and the J gene lost 6 bases, with 6 bases spanning the gap. CDR3 DNA: TGTGCCATCAGGACCGGCAATGAGCAGTTCTTC. This translates into CAIRTGNEQFF.